Below, 27 T cell receptor beta chains from the same sample are listed, as sequenced in a study of shared clonotypes between healthy human individuals. Clones were read by immunoSEQ multiplex PCR, and TCRdb kept only the in-frame ones, dropping some. The sample comprises 2 million to 2.5 million clones, over 85% of which are singletons, and roughly 0.13% rests with the top ten. Sequenced material: naive CD4+ T cells sorted from blood. Subset meaning: CD45RA+ positively selected. The receptors come from a man aged 18 to 29 in good health.

The V gene is TRBV7-9, the J gene TRBJ2-5, with 10 nucleotides matching TRBD2. In germline, CDR1 is SEHNR, CDR2 FQNEAQ (reference sequence). J lost 1 base, V lost 3 bases, and 2 bases had no gene match. The CDR3 has 15 amino acids. The chain's CDR3 is CASSLSGGAQETQYF. CDR3 coding DNA: TGTGCCAGCAGCTTGAGCGGGGGGGCCCAAGAGACCCAGTACTTC.

This chain connects TRBV11-2 to TRBJ1-2; a possible D gene is TRBD1 (6 bases). This CDR3 region has 16 residues. Germline CDR1 is SGHAT and CDR2 is FQNNGV. V shed 5 bases and J shed 1 base, with 17 bases lying between them. The DNA of the CDR3 is TGTGCCAGCAGCCCAGGGACAAGTCCCTATAACTATGGCTACACCTTC. Its protein product is CASSPGTSPYNYGYTF.

The J gene is TRBJ1-3, the V gene TRBV19, with D uncertain. There are 14 residues in the CDR3. CDR1 is LNHDA, CDR2 SQIVND, per germline (reference sequence). Trimming pared 11 bases from V and 0 bases from J, leaving 14 bases between. Written as DNA, the CDR3 is TGTGCCGCCACTGCAGTGGGCTCTGGAAACACCATATATTTT. Translated, it gives CAATAVGSGNTIYF.

The J gene is TRBJ1-2, the V gene TRBV6-5; unclear D gene. CDR1 MNHEY and CDR2 SVGAGI come from the germline V gene. The CDR3 is 15 residues long. The ends were cut back, 7 bases at V and 4 bases at J, with 19 bases in the middle. The CDR3 sequence: CASTQFPHPPYGYTF. For the CDR3, the DNA is TGTGCCAGCACCCAGTTCCCCCACCCCCCCTATGGCTACACCTTC.

A word on this clone: This sample also contains other DNA sequences that code for the same CDR3. V gene TRBV5-1 combines with J gene TRBJ2-7; TRBD2 is a possible D gene (5 bases). V was shortened by 0 bases and J by 0 bases, with 10 bases between the two germline ends. CDR1 SGHRS and CDR2 YFSETQ come from the germline V gene. There are 15 residues in the CDR3. This CDR3 reads CASSLGGQSSYEQYF. The CDR3 region has the DNA TGCGCCAGCAGCTTGGGCGGGCAGAGCTCCTACGAGCAGTACTTC.

The chain recombines TRBV28 with TRBJ2-1; the D is unclear. V was pared by 3 bases and J by 5 bases, with 8 bases between. The CDR3 consists of 13 residues. CDR1 is MDHEN and CDR2 is SYDVKM in the germline V gene. The CDR3: CASSFWKNNEQFF. The CDR3 coding sequence is TGTGCCAGCAGTTTCTGGAAAAACAATGAGCAGTTCTTC. The entire variable domain, with the rest obtained from reference TRBV28 and TRBJ2-1, is as follows: DVKVTQSSRYLVKRTGEKVFLECVQDMDHENMFWYRQDPGLGLRLIYFSYDVKMKEKGDIPEGYSVSREKKERFSLILESASTNQTSMYLCASSFWKNNEQFFGPGTRLTVL.

In its sample, this clone was seen many times. Other DNA sequences in this specimen translate into the identical CDR3. The V and J genes are TRBV5-1 and TRBJ1-2; D remains unclear. Trimming took 1 base from V and 8 from J, leaving 12 bases between them. The CDR3 loop spans 13 amino acids. Germline V gives CDR1 SGHRS, CDR2 YFSETQ. The CDR3 region has the DNA TGCGCCAGCAGCTTGTTATTAGGGCACGGCTACACCTTC. Residues: CASSLLLGHGYTF.

The rearrangement uses TRBV29-1 and TRBJ1-2; possible D gene TRBD1, 6 bases. Trimming removed 1 base at V and 2 bases at J, with 14 bases between. Germline loops: CDR1 SQVTM, CDR2 ANQGSEA. The CDR3 runs to 15 residues. This chain's CDR3 is CSVEGERTANYGYTF. For the CDR3, the DNA is TGCAGCGTTGAAGGGGAGAGGACAGCGAACTATGGCTACACCTTC.

The V and J genes are TRBV5-4 and TRBJ2-1, with D perhaps TRBD2 (6 bases). This CDR3 region has 14 residues. Trimming removed 4 bases from V and 10 bases from J, with 18 bases in between. The germline CDR1 and CDR2 sequences are SGHNT and YYREEE (reference sequence). The CDR3 spells CASSASSARREQFF. The CDR3 DNA reads TGTGCCAGCAGCGCATCTAGCGCCCGGAGGGAGCAGTTCTTC. Looking up the rest from reference TRBV5-4 and TRBJ2-1 gives the full variable domain: ETGVTQSPTHLIKTRGQQVTLRCSSQSGHNTVSWYQQALGQGPQFIFQYYREEENGRGNFPPRFSGLQFPNYSSELNVNALELDDSALYLCASSASSARREQFFGPGTRLTVL.

On this clone itself: Other DNA sequences of this sample code for an identical CDR3. This sequence joins TRBV2 and TRBJ2-7, with 7 bases fitting TRBD1. CDR3 length: 13 residues. The V segment lost 4 bases and the J segment 3 bases; nucleotides outside the gene matches: 3. Germline V lookup: CDR1 SNHLY, CDR2 FYNNEI. The CDR3 reads CASSADRVYEQYF. The CDR3 nucleotides read TGTGCCAGCAGTGCTGACAGGGTCTACGAGCAGTACTTC.

Only one count was recorded for this clone. The J gene is TRBJ1-6, the V gene TRBV30; 8 bases align to TRBD1. From germline, CDR1 is GTSNPN and CDR2 SVGIG (reference sequence). The J segment lost 5 bases and the V segment lost 3 bases, leaving 9 bases of the junction unmatched. The CDR3 runs to 16 residues. The DNA of the CDR3 is TGTGCCTGGAGCTTACCGGGACAGGTCAATAATTCACCCCTCCACTTT. Its protein product is CAWSLPGQVNNSPLHF.

V usage is TRBV5-4 and J usage is TRBJ2-5; maybe TRBD1 (6 bases). V was cut by 4 bases and J by 0 bases, with 10 bases left in between. The CDR3 length is 14 residues. Looked up from germline, CDR1 is SGHNT and CDR2 is YYREEE (reference sequence). CDR3 in DNA: TGTGCCAGCAGCCAACAGGGATACCAAGAGACCCAGTACTTC. Protein product: CASSQQGYQETQYF.

V usage is TRBV10-2 and J usage is TRBJ2-2; a weak D match, TRBD2 (6 bases). CDR3 size: 15 residues. Germline V gene sequence: CDR1 WSHSY, CDR2 SAAADI. V shed 3 bases and J shed 1 base, with 9 bases lying between them. This chain's CDR3 is CASSEPRGNTGELFF. The CDR3 DNA reads as TGCGCCAGCAGTGAACCGCGGGGGAACACCGGGGAGCTGTTTTTT.

The J gene is TRBJ2-2, the V gene TRBV7-8; no clear D. V was shortened by 0 bases and J by 3 bases, with 17 bases between the two germline ends. The V gene's germline CDR1 is SGHVS and CDR2 FQNEAQ. CDR3 size: 18 residues. CDR3 protein: CASSLARGAARDTGELFF. The CDR3 DNA reads TGTGCCAGCAGCTTAGCCCGTGGCGCGGCGAGAGACACCGGGGAGCTGTTTTTT.

The chain carries TRBV30 and TRBJ2-2; D possibly corresponds to TRBD2 (6 bases). The CDR3 extends over 13 amino acids. Looked up from germline, CDR1 is GTSNPN and CDR2 is SVGIG (reference sequence). The V end was cut by 2 bases, the J end by 8 bases, with 12 bases between. The CDR3 loop is CAWSSRTNGELFF. DNA for the CDR3: TGTGCCTGGAGTTCCAGGACTAATGGGGAGCTGTTTTTT.

The chain joins TRBV19 to TRBJ2-5, with D perhaps assigned TRBD1 or TRBD2 (6 bases each). Germline assignment: CDR1 LNHDA and CDR2 SQIVND (reference sequence). The CDR3 contains 14 residues. Trimming took 7 bases from V and 4 from J, leaving 16 bases between them. This CDR3 reads CASMRGGLAETQYF. CDR3 DNA sequence: TGTGCCAGTATGCGAGGGGGACTCGCAGAGACCCAGTACTTC.

The V gene is TRBV7-2, the J gene TRBJ2-1; D may be TRBD1 or TRBD2 (5 bases each). CDR3 size: 15 residues. Per the germline V gene, CDR1 is SGHTA and CDR2 is FQGNSA. V shed 6 bases and J shed 6 bases, with 18 bases lying between them. The CDR3 is CASSHGATLINEQFF. The DNA of the CDR3 is TGTGCCAGCAGTCACGGGGCGACCCTTATCAATGAGCAGTTCTTC.

V gene TRBV6-1 combines with J gene TRBJ2-2; TRBD1 might be the D (6 bases). Germline assignment: CDR1 MNHNS and CDR2 SASEGT. Trimming took 1 base from V and 4 from J, leaving 16 bases between them. The CDR3 consists of 17 residues. DNA of the CDR3: TGTGCCAGCAGTGAAGATCGAGGGACACAATCCACCGGGGAGCTGTTTTTT. It translates to CASSEDRGTQSTGELFF.

The V call is TRBV18, the J call TRBJ1-1; D remains ambiguous. Germline loops: CDR1 KGHSH, CDR2 LQKENI. The CDR3 extends over 13 amino acids. Trimming stripped 1 base from V and 4 bases from J, with 7 bases between. CDR3 residues: CASSPLAGTEAFF. CDR3 nucleotide sequence: TGTGCCAGCTCACCACTGGCTGGCACTGAAGCTTTCTTT.

The gene calls are TRBV5-1 and TRBJ2-4; D possibly uses TRBD1 or TRBD2 (5 bases each). Germline V CDR1 and CDR2: SGHRS, YFSETQ. V lost 1 base and J lost 13, with 12 bases in between. This CDR3 region has 12 residues. As DNA, the CDR3 is TGCGCCAGCAGCTTGCCCCCGGGGCCCCAGTACTTC. Amino acid sequence: CASSLPPGPQYF. Filled out from reference TRBV5-1 and TRBJ2-4, the complete variable domain reads KAGVTQTPRYLIKTRGQQVTLSCSPISGHRSVSWYQQTPGQGLQFLFEYFSETQRNKGNFPGRFSGRQFSNSRSEMNVSTLELGDSALYLCASSLPPGPQYFGAGTRLSVL.

The rearrangement uses TRBV5-1 and TRBJ1-1, with 8 bases aligning to TRBD1. This CDR3 comprises 16 residues. V trimming: 6 bases; J trimming: 2 bases; junction bases outside the gene matches: 12. Per germline, CDR1 SGHRS and CDR2 YFSETQ. The CDR3 protein is CASNAQTGGSNTEAFF. The CDR3 DNA reads TGCGCCAGCAACGCCCAAACAGGGGGAAGTAACACTGAAGCTTTCTTT.

The chain employs TRBV6-1 and TRBJ2-1, with TRBD1 matching 7 bases. The CDR3 has 14 amino acids. V shed 6 bases, J shed 15 bases, and the junction held 17 bases outside the gene matches. The germline CDR1 and CDR2 sequences are MNHNS and SASEGT. The CDR3 DNA follows: TGTGCCAGCAGGACCGGGACAGCCTTACTTCAAGGGTTCTTC. Its protein is CASRTGTALLQGFF.

Notes on this clone: Other nucleotide sequences from this sample produce the same CDR3. The V call is TRBV30, the J call TRBJ2-5; D gene ambiguous. CDR1 and CDR2 (germline): GTSNPN, SVGIG (reference sequence). Trimming removed 2 bases from V and 4 bases from J, with 5 bases in between. This CDR3 contains 11 residues. The CDR3 spells CAWSSGETQYF. CDR3 DNA: TGTGCCTGGAGTTCTGGAGAGACCCAGTACTTC. Together with reference TRBV30 and TRBJ2-5, the CDR3 gives the full variable domain: SQTIHQWPATLVQPVGSPLSLECTVEGTSNPNLYWYRQAAGRGLQLLFYSVGIGQISSEVPQNLSASRPQDRQFILSSKKLLLSDSGFYLCAWSSGETQYFGPGTRLLVL.

V gene TRBV11-3 combines with J gene TRBJ2-2; 7 positions agree with TRBD1. V lost 2 bases, J lost 7 bases, and 4 bases stayed unmatched. Germline V gives CDR1 SGHNT, CDR2 YENEEA. This CDR3 contains 14 residues. The CDR3 DNA reads as TGTGCCAGCAGCTTACAAAGGACAGGCGGGGAGCTGTTTTTT. Translating it yields CASSLQRTGGELFF.

V and J are TRBV11-2 and TRBJ2-3, with 10 bases matching TRBD2. V trimming: 5 bases; J trimming: 0 bases; junction bases outside the gene matches: 8. This CDR3 contains 17 residues. Germline V gene sequence: CDR1 SGHAT, CDR2 FQNNGV. CDR3 nucleotides: TGTGCCAGCAGCCAACCCGGACTAGCGGCTAGCACAGATACGCAGTATTTT. This codes for CASSQPGLAASTDTQYF.

This clone occurred once. This chain connects TRBV27 to TRBJ2-7, with 10 bases fitting TRBD2. Per the germline V gene, CDR1 is MNHEY and CDR2 is SMNVEV (reference sequence). Trimming cost V 0 bases and J 0 bases; bases outside gene matches: 11. The CDR3 runs to 19 residues. This chain's CDR3 is CASSLSIGASGSYSYEQYF. The CDR3 DNA sequence: TGTGCCAGCAGTTTATCTATCGGGGCTAGCGGGAGTTACTCCTACGAGCAGTACTTC.

The chain couples TRBV5-4 to TRBJ2-7; 7 nucleotides agree with TRBD1. With V trimmed by 5 bases and J by 2 bases, 7 bases remained unmatched. The CDR3 is made up of 14 amino acids. Per the germline V gene, CDR1 is SGHNT and CDR2 is YYREEE (reference sequence). The CDR3 DNA reads as TGTGCCAGCAGACCTGGACAGGAGACCTACGAGCAGTACTTC. It is translated as CASRPGQETYEQYF.